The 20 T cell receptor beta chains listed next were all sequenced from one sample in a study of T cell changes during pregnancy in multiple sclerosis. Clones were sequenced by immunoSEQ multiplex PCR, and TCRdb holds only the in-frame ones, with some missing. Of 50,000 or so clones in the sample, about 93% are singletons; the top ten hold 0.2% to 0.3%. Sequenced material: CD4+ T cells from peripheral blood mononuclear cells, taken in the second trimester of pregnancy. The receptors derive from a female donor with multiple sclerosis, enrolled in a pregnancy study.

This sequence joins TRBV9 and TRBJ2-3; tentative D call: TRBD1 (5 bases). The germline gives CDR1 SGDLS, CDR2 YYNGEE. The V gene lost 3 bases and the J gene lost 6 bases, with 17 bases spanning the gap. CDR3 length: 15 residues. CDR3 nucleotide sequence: TGTGCCAGCAGCGGGATCACCGCAGGGAAGGATACGCAGTATTTT. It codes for CASSGITAGKDTQYF.

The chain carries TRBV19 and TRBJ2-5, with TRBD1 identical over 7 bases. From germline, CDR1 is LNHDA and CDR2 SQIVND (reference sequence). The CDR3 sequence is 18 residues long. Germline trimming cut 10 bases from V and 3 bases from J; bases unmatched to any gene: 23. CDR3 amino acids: CATEGVGTEGTAKETQYF. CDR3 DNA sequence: TGTGCCACCGAAGGGGTAGGGACAGAGGGGACGGCAAAAGAGACCCAGTACTTC.

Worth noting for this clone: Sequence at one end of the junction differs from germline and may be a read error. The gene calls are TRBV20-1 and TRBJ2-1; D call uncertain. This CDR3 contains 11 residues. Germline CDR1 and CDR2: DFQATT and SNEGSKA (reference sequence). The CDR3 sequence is CEASSYNEQFF. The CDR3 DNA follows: TGTGAGGCTAGCTCCTACAATGAGCAGTTCTTC.

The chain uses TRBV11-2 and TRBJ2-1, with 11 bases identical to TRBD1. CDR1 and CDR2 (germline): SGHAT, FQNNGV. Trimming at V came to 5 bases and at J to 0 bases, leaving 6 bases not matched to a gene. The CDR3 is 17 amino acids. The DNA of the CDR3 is TGTGCCAGCAGCAGGACAGGGGGCAGAAGCTCCTACAATGAGCAGTTCTTC. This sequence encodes CASSRTGGRSSYNEQFF.

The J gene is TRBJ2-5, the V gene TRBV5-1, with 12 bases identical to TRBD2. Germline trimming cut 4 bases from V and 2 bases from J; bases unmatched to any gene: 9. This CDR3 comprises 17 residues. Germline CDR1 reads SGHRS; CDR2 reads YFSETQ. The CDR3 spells CASSHPTSGGLQETQYF. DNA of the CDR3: TGCGCCAGCAGCCACCCGACTAGCGGGGGCCTACAAGAGACCCAGTACTTC.

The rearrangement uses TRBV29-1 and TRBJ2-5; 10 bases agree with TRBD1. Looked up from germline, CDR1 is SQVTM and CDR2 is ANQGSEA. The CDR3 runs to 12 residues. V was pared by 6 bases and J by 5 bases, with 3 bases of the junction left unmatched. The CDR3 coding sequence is TGCAGCGTGGGACAGGGGAGGGAGACCCAGTACTTC. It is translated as CSVGQGRETQYF.

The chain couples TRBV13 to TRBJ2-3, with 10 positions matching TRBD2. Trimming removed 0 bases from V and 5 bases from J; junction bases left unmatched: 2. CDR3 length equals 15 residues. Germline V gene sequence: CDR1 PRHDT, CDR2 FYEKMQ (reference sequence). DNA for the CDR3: TGTGCCAGCAGCTTAGGTCTAGCGGGGGTAGATACGCAGTATTTT. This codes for CASSLGLAGVDTQYF.

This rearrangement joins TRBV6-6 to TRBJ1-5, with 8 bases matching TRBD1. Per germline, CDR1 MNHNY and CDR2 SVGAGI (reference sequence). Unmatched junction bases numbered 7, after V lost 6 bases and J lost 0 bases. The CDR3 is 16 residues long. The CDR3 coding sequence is TGTGCCAGCAGCCCAAGGACAGGGTATAGCAATCAGCCCCAGCATTTT. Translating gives CASSPRTGYSNQPQHF.

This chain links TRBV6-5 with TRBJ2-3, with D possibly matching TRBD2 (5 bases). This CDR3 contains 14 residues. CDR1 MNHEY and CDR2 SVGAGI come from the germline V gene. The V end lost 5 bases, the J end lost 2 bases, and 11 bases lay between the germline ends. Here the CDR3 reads CASSPRAHTDTQYF. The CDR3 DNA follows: TGTGCCAGCAGTCCGCGGGCCCACACAGATACGCAGTATTTT.

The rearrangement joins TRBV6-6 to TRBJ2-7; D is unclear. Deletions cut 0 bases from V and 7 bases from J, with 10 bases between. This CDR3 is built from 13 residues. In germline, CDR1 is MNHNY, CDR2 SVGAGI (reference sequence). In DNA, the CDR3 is TGTGCCAGCAGTTACTCGGCCTCGCCGGAGCAGTACTTC. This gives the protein CASSYSASPEQYF.

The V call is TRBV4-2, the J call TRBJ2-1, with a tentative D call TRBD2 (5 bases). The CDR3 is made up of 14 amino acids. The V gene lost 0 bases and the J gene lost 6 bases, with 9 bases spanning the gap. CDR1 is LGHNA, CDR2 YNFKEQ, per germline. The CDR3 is CASSQDLAANEQFF. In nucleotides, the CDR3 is TGTGCCAGCAGCCAAGATCTAGCTGCCAATGAGCAGTTCTTC.

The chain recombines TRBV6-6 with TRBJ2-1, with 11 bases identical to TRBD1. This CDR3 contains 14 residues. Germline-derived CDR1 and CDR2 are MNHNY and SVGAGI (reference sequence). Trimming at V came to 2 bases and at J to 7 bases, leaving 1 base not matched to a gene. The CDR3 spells CASSYRDRGNEQFF. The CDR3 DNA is TGTGCCAGCAGTTACAGGGACAGGGGGAATGAGCAGTTCTTC.

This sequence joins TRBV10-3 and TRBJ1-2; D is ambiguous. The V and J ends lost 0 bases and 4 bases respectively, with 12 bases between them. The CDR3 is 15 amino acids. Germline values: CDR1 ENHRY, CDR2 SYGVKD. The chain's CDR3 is CAISESVRGGYGYTF. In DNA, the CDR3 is TGTGCCATCAGTGAGTCGGTTCGGGGAGGCTATGGCTACACCTTC.

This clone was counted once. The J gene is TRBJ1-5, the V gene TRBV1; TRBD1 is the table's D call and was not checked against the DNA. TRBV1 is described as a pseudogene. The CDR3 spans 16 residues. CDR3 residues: CTSSRKTDRGRQPQHF. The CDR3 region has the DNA TGCACCAGCAGCCGCAAAACGGACAGGGGGCGACAGCCCCAGCATTTT.

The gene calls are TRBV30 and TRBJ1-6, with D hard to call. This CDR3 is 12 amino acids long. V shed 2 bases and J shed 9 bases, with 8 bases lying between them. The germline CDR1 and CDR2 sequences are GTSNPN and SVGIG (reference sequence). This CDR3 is CAWSPTGSPLHF. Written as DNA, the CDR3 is TGTGCCTGGAGTCCAACTGGTTCACCCCTCCACTTT.

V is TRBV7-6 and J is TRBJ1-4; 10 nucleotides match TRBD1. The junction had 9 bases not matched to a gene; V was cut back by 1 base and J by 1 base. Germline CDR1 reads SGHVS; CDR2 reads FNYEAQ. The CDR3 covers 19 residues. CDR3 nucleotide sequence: TGTGCCAGCAGCTTAGGGGGGGGACAGGGGTTCGGAACTAATGAAAAACTGTTTTTT. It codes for CASSLGGGQGFGTNEKLFF.

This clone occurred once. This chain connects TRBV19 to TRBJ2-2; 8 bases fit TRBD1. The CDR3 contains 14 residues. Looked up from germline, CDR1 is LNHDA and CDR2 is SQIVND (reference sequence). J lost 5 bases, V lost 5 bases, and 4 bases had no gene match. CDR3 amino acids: CASSPHRGTGELFF. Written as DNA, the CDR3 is TGTGCCAGTAGTCCGCACAGGGGGACCGGGGAGCTGTTTTTT.

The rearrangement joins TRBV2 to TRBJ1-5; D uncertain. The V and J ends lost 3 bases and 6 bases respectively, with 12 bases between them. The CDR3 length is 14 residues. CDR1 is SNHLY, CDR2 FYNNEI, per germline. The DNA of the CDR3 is TGTGCCAGCAGTGACTGGTCCGGACTTCAGCCCCAGCATTTT. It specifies CASSDWSGLQPQHF.

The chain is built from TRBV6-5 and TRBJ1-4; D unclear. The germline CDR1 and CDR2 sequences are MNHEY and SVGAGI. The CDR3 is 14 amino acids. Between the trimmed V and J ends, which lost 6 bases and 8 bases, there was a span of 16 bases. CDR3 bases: TGTGCCAGCAGGGGCGTGAATTTGTTCGAAAAACTGTTTTTT. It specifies CASRGVNLFEKLFF.

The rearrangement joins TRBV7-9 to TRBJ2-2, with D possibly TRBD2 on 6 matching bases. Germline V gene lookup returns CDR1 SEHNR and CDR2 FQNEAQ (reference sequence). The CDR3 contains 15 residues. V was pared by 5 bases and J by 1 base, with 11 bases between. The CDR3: CASSTSRGNTGELFF. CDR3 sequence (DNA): TGTGCCAGCAGCACTAGCCGGGGGAACACCGGGGAGCTGTTTTTT.